These 4 T cell receptor beta chains share one sample of origin, sequenced in a study of T cell changes during pregnancy in multiple sclerosis. Clones were sequenced by immunoSEQ multiplex PCR, and TCRdb holds only the in-frame ones, with some missing. The profile shows around 56,000 clones, 75% to 90% of them singletons. The sample in question was CD4+ T cells from peripheral blood mononuclear cells, obtained in the third trimester of pregnancy. The receptors stem from a female donor with multiple sclerosis, enrolled in a pregnancy study.

V gene TRBV7-8 combines with J gene TRBJ1-2; TRBD1 matches 7 bases. This CDR3 region has 14 residues. CDR1 SGHVS and CDR2 FQNEAQ come from the germline V gene. V shed 4 bases, J shed 0 bases, and the junction held 2 bases outside the gene matches. The CDR3 coding sequence is TGTGCCAGCAGCTCGGGACAGCCTAACTATGGCTACACCTTC. Residues: CASSSGQPNYGYTF.

The V call is TRBV12-5, the J call TRBJ2-2; the D gene is possibly TRBD1 (5 bases). Trimming took 2 bases from V and 1 from J, leaving 8 bases between them. Germline CDR1 LGHNT, CDR2 FRNRAP. This CDR3 comprises 15 residues. The CDR3 here is CASGLPGLNTGELFF. The CDR3 coding sequence is TGTGCTAGTGGTTTGCCAGGGCTGAACACCGGGGAGCTGTTTTTT.

The rearrangement uses TRBV6-6 and TRBJ1-3; tentative D call: TRBD1 (5 bases). The CDR3 extends over 15 amino acids. Per germline, CDR1 MNHNY and CDR2 SVGAGI (reference sequence). The ends were cut back, 6 bases at V and 0 bases at J, with 12 bases in the middle. CDR3: CASRDRTYSGNTIYF. The DNA of the CDR3 is TGTGCCAGCAGAGACAGAACTTACTCTGGAAACACCATATATTTT.

The chain is built from TRBV30 and TRBJ1-5, with D uncertain. V lost 0 bases to trimming and J lost 0 bases, with 3 bases between them. CDR1 is GTSNPN, CDR2 SVGIG, per germline (reference sequence). This CDR3 spans 13 amino acids. The CDR3 protein is CAWSVNSNQPQHF. The CDR3 nucleotides are TGTGCCTGGAGTGTCAATAGCAATCAGCCCCAGCATTTT.